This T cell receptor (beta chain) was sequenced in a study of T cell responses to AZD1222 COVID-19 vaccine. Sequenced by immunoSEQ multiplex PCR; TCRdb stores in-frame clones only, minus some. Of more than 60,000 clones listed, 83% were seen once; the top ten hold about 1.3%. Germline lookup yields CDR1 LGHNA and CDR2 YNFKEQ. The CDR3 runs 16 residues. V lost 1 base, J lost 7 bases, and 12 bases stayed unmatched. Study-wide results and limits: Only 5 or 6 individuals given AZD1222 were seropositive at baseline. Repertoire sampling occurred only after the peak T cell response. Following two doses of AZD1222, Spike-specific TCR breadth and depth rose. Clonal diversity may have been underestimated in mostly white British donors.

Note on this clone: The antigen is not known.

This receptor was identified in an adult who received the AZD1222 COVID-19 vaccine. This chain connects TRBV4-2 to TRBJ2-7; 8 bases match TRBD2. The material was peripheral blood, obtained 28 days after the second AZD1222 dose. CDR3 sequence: CASSQGAGRGGGEQYF. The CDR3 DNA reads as TGTGCCAGCAGCCAAGGGGCCGGGAGGGGAGGAGGGGAGCAGTACTTC.